The clone carrying this T cell receptor delta chain has a handful of counts. Its antigen is unknown. TCRdb records a much larger clone's protein for this DNA, with a difference at residue 3 that likely arises from a read error; the protein given is the translation of the DNA. TRG and TRD sequences were obtained from every sorted gammadelta sample. TCRdb re-called the multiplex PCR reads through CATT. The repertoire holds 45,000 to 60,000 delta-chain clones, 1.9% seen once, with about 23% in the top ten. These data originate in a study of γδ T cells in repeated Plasmodium falciparum infection. Bulk repertoires came from Vgamma9/Vdelta2+ or Vdelta2-negative gammadelta T cells flow-sorted from PBMC. CDR1 and CDR2 (germline): TSWWSYY, QGS. This CDR3 is 26 amino acids long. General study results and limits: Repeated controlled infections reportedly drove waves of new clonotype selection in Vdelta2-negative, mostly Vdelta1+, gammadelta repertoires.

The gene calls are TRDV1 and TRDJ1, with 7 bases aligning to TRDD3. Matching the DNA to germline supplied the J gene, which TCRdb does not give. The specimen was gamma-delta T cells from blood. This TCR came from a pool of human donors (malaria-infected and uninfected, not separated). The CDR3 sequence is CAPGDPHSEGWSTRGWGWPPHDKLIF. In nucleotides, the CDR3 is TGTGCTCCTGGGGACCCCCACAGCGAAGGTTGGTCCACACGGGGCTGGGGGTGGCCGCCCCACGATAAACTCATCTTT.